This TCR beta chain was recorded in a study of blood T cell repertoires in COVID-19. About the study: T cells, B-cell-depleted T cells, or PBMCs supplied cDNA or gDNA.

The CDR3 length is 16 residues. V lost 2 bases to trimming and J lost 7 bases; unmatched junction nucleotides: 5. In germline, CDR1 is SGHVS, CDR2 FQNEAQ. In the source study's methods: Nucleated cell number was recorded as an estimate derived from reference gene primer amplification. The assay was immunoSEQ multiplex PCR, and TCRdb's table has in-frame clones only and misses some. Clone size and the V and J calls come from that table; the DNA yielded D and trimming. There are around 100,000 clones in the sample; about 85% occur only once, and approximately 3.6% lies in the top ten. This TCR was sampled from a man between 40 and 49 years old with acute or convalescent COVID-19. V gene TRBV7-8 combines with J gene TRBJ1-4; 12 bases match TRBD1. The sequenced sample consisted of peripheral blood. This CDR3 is CASSLPPGQGAEKLFF. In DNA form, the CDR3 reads TGTGCCAGCAGCTTACCTCCGGGACAGGGGGCTGAAAAACTGTTTTTT. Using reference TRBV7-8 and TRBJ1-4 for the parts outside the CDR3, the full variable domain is GAGVSQSPRYKVAKRGQDVALRCDPISGHVSLFWYQQALGQGPEFLTYFQNEAQLDKSGLPSDRFFAERPEGSVSTLKIQRTQQEDSAVYLCASSLPPGQGAEKLFFGSGTQLSVL.